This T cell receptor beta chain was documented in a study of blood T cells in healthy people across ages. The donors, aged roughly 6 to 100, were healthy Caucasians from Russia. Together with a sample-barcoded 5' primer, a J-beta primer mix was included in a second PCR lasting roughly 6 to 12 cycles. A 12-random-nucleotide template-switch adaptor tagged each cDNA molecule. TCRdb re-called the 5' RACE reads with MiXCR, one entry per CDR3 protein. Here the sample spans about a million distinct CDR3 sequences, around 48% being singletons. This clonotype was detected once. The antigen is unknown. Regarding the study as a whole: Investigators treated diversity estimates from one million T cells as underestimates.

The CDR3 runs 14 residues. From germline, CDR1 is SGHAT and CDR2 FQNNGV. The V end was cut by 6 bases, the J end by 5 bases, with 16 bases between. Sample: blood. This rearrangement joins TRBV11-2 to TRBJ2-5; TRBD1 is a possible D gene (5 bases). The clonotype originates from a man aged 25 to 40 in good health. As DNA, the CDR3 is TGTGCCAGCAGGCTAGGGGTGGTACGGGAGACCCAGTACTTC. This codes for CASRLGVVRETQYF.